These T cell receptor beta chains were read from a single sample in a study of patients and donors after allogeneic stem cell transplantation. One entry per CDR3 protein, called by TCRdb with MiXCR from the RT-PCR reads. The data contain about 410,000 distinct CDR3 sequences, 16% of them singletons. The sample taken for sequencing was blood, either unsorted or a sorted T cell fraction (not recorded which). Receptors originate from a human donor who was either an allogeneic HSCT recipient or a stem cell or donor lymphocyte infusion donor (not recorded which). It is not recorded whose cells these are; they may come from a transplant donor. The conserved cysteine and the conserved F or W are not part of the CDR3 here. Not every row has a clone size; where given, it reads once, few, many or a size class.

size	J	V	CDR3
few	TRBJ2-2	TRBV7-3	ASSQPRTSGREGGELF
many	TRBJ1-2	TRBV29-1	SVDTTGRSNYGYT
.	TRBJ2-2	TRBV7-9	ASSSLLVPTGELF
few	TRBJ1-2	TRBV5-1	ASSLKAGQTAGYT
.	TRBJ2-3	TRBV4-3	ASSPGALAGGTDTQY
few	TRBJ1-2	TRBV5-1	ASSGGPIEGGYT
.	TRBJ2-3	TRBV20-1	SARTRGTSLDTQY
many	TRBJ1-1	TRBV29-1	SVDRGTNTEAF
.	TRBJ1-1	TRBV20-1	SATKPEGALTEAF
few	TRBJ2-1	TRBV5-1	ASSSRGGGYSYNEQF
many	TRBJ2-3	TRBV5-1	ASRSYSDTQY
few	TRBJ2-3	TRBV4-2	ASRPEDTDTQY
.	TRBJ2-7	TRBV18	ASSPRTGATSYEQY
.	TRBJ1-1	TRBV5-1	ASSPETGARAQAF
few	TRBJ1-5	TRBV20-1	SARDGGWGQPQH
once	TRBJ1-2	TRBV3-1	ASSQGGTPRGYT
many	TRBJ1-5	TRBV12-3/TRBV12-4	ASSLRQVLSNQPQH
.	TRBJ2-7	TRBV9	ASSVGGTSYYEQY
few	TRBJ2-3	TRBV3-1	ASSPRDSTQY
.	TRBJ2-1	TRBV13	ASSHMNNEQF
.	TRBJ2-5	TRBV5-1	ASSLAPGLVTETQY
.	TRBJ2-7	TRBV10-3	AIAKSTTYEQY
few	TRBJ2-1	TRBV2	ASSIGLADYNEQF
.	TRBJ1-6	TRBV4-2	ASSQDRVYNSPLH
.	TRBJ1-2	TRBV11-2	ASEGTAYGYT
few	TRBJ2-1	TRBV4-2	ASSQDAREQF
.	TRBJ1-5	TRBV6-2/TRBV6-3	ASSPTGFYQPQH
.	TRBJ2-5	TRBV7-9	ASSLDGGETQY
many	TRBJ2-5	TRBV12-3/TRBV12-4	ASSPGLRGTQY
few	TRBJ1-2	TRBV5-1	ASSLKTGATNYGYT
.	TRBJ2-7	TRBV29-1	SVTRDFSYEQY
.	TRBJ2-3	TRBV9	ASSVGPRQETQY
few	TRBJ1-2	TRBV7-2	ASSSDAGRNYGYT
.	TRBJ1-1	TRBV28	AIWEDTEAF
few	TRBJ1-2	TRBV14	ASSQAVQGPGYT
.	TRBJ2-1	TRBV6-1	ASSGGSGGYNEQF
few	TRBJ2-3	TRBV5-1	ASSLWGRGREPDTQY
few	TRBJ2-3	TRBV6-1	ASSPRGGSTDTQY
few	TRBJ1-1	TRBV15	ATSRDYRDRGPEAF
many	TRBJ2-3	TRBV29-1	SVEPGRGRTDTQY
.	TRBJ1-2	TRBV6-2/TRBV6-3	ATEGWDYGYT
.	TRBJ2-2	TRBV7-9	ASSFTGQGNTGELF